This T cell receptor beta chain emerged from a study of cytomegalovirus exposure and HLA in healthy donors. Donors had nominal health at sampling but likely had unrecorded immune exposures. General study results and limits: It was shown in a later analysis that HLA-associated TCR beta chains were more clonally expanded than other, equally common chains. A few chains linked to CMV were shown in vitro to be specific for CMV antigens. Rare TCR sequences dominated, though some public TCRs recurred in many donors.

As regards this clone: Antigen: not known.

PCR was performed using 60 Vbeta and 13 Jbeta primers. Sequencing used immunoSEQ multiplex PCR; TCRdb keeps in-frame clones, though not all of them. The sample gives a few hundred thousand clones, about 81% of which show up once; roughly 7.4% is in the top ten. The specimen sequenced was PBMCs. The origin of this receptor is a woman aged 55 to 70 in good health and CMV-seropositive.

The CDR3 nucleotides are TGCGCCAGCAGGCAACGACCCACACCCGGCGGGGAACTGTTTTTT. Translated: CASRQRPTPGGELFF. The rearrangement joins TRBV4-1 to TRBJ1-4; D is undetermined. Germline CDR1 is MGHRA and CDR2 is YSYEKL. The CDR3 is 15 residues long. Trimming removed 6 bases from V and 12 bases from J, with 23 bases in between.